This is a list of T cell receptor beta chains from one sample in a study of blood T cell repertoires in COVID-19. Assay: immunoSEQ multiplex PCR; the TCRdb copy retains only in-frame clones and omits some. The sample consists of some 370,000 clones, around 87% of them appearing once. Sequencing was done on a sample of peripheral blood. The receptors stem from a woman under 40 with COVID-19, enrolled during active disease. The CDR3 runs from the conserved cysteine through the conserved F or W. A D gene is named only where the DNA matches it firmly. Part of the rows lack a size; the others show once, few, many or a class for expanded clones.

clone_size,j_call,d_call,v_call,cdr3_nt,cdr3_aa
once,TRBJ2-5,TRBD2,TRBV30,TGTGCCTGGACGGGAGGGGTGCTGGAGACCCAGTACTTC,CAWTGGVLETQYF
.,TRBJ2-3,TRBD2,TRBV5-1,TGCGCCAGCAGCTTGGACGGTAGCGGGCCCCAGAATACGCAGTATTTT,CASSLDGSGPQNTQYF
.,TRBJ2-1,TRBD2,TRBV24-1,TGTGCCACCAGTGATTTGGAGGTTGGGGTAGCGGGATACAATGAGCAGTTCTTC,CATSDLEVGVAGYNEQFF
.,TRBJ1-1,.,TRBV5-1,TGCGCCAGCAGCTTGGCCGGGTTGGGCACTGAAGCTTTCTTT,CASSLAGLGTEAFF
.,TRBJ1-6,.,TRBV25-1,TGTGCCAGCAGTGAGGGCAGGGGAAATTCACCCCTCCACTTT,CASSEGRGNSPLHF
few,TRBJ2-1,TRBD2,TRBV29-1,TGCAGCGTGATAGCGGGGAGCTCCTACAATGAGCAGTTCTTC,CSVIAGSSYNEQFF
.,TRBJ2-7,TRBD2,TRBV4-2,TGTGCCAGCAGCCGGGGACTAGCGGGAGCCCAAATCACCTCTTTCGAGCAGTACTTC,CASSRGLAGAQITSFEQYF
.,TRBJ2-7,TRBD2,TRBV30,TGTGCCTGGGCCCCGACTAGCGGCTACGAGCAGTACTTC,CAWAPTSGYEQYF
.,TRBJ1-4,TRBD1,TRBV9,TGTGCCAGCAGCTTCGGGACAGGGAATGAAAAACTGTTTTTT,CASSFGTGNEKLFF
.,TRBJ1-1,.,TRBV7-9,TGTGCCAGCAGCTTTACACCCCTAGCGGTACTCCACAGGACTGAAGCTTTCTTT,CASSFTPLAVLHRTEAFF
few,TRBJ1-2,TRBD1,TRBV4-1,TGCGCCAGCAGCCAAGATCCGGGGACAGTCACTATGGCTGGCTACACCTTC,CASSQDPGTVTMAGYTF
.,TRBJ2-7,.,TRBV14,TGTGCCAGCAGCCAAAATCTTGAGGGCGAGCAGTACTTC,CASSQNLEGEQYF
.,TRBJ2-1,TRBD2,TRBV28,TGTGCCAGCAGTTCCCAGGGACTAGCGGGAGTGCTTGCATACAATGAGCAGTTCTTC,CASSSQGLAGVLAYNEQFF
.,TRBJ2-7,TRBD2,TRBV18,TGTGCCAGCTCACTAGCGGGAGGACCCGTGGGGTACTTC,CASSLAGGPVGYF
.,TRBJ2-1,TRBD1,TRBV6-5,TGTGCCAGCAGGACGACAGGGGTGTCGGCCAATGAGCAGTTCTTC,CASRTTGVSANEQFF
.,TRBJ1-6,TRBD1,TRBV5-5,TGTGCCAGCAGCAGTACCGGACAGGGGGCGAGCTCCTATAATTCACCCCTCCACTTT,CASSSTGQGASSYNSPLHF
.,TRBJ2-5,.,TRBV6-5,TGTGCCAGCACGCGGCAGCCCCAAGAGACCCAGTACTTC,CASTRQPQETQYF
.,TRBJ2-5,.,TRBV7-2,TGTGCCAGCAGTATCCAACTCAGAGGAGGCGAGACCCAGTACTTC,CASSIQLRGGETQYF
.,TRBJ2-3,TRBD2,TRBV27,TGTGCCAGCAGTTCCTCTAGCGGGATGGGCCCAGATACGCAGTATTTT,CASSSSSGMGPDTQYF
once,TRBJ1-1,TRBD1,TRBV24-1,TGTGCCACCAGTGATCGAAGGGGGCTCGGGGCCGCTTTCTTT,CATSDRRGLGAAFF
few,TRBJ2-3,TRBD1,TRBV10-3,TGTGCCATCACCGGGACAGGGACAGATACGCAGTATTTT,CAITGTGTDTQYF
.,TRBJ2-1,.,TRBV25-1,TGTGCCAGCAGACAGTCGCCTTCCTACAATGAGCAGTTCTTC,CASRQSPSYNEQFF
.,TRBJ2-3,TRBD2,TRBV3-1/TRBV3-2,TGTGCCAGCAGCCAAGTATCCGGGAGGAGGGCAGATACGCAGTATTTT,CASSQVSGRRADTQYF
.,TRBJ2-7,TRBD2,TRBV28,TGTGCCAGCAGTTTGACTAGCGGGAGTACGCCGTACTTC,CASSLTSGSTPYF
.,TRBJ2-1,.,TRBV4-3,TGCGCCAGCAGCCAAGATCTCCGGAGCTCCTACAATGAGCAGTTCTTC,CASSQDLRSSYNEQFF
.,TRBJ2-7,TRBD2,TRBV19,TGTGCCAGTGGCCGGCGGGGGACCTACGAGCAGTACTTC,CASGRRGTYEQYF
.,TRBJ2-7,TRBD2,TRBV7-2,TGTGCCAGCAGCCGGGGGACTAGCGGGAGTGAGCAGTACTTC,CASSRGTSGSEQYF
.,TRBJ2-5,TRBD2,TRBV2,TGTGCCAGCAGAGAGCGGGAGAAGGGTGAGACCCAGTACTTC,CASREREKGETQYF
.,TRBJ2-7,.,TRBV2,TGTGCCAGCAGTGGACAGGCCTACGAGCAGTACTTC,CASSGQAYEQYF
.,TRBJ2-5,TRBD2,TRBV2,TGTGCCAGCAGTGTCTTAGCGGGAGTTGGAGGTGAGACCCAGTACTTC,CASSVLAGVGGETQYF
.,TRBJ1-5,TRBD1,TRBV27,TGTGCCAGCAGTTCCGGGACAGGGGGGAATCAGCCCCAGCATTTT,CASSSGTGGNQPQHF
.,TRBJ1-6,TRBD1,TRBV4-3,TGCGCCAGCAGCCAAGAGCCTCCTGGTCGTCAGGGGGGTAATTCACCCCTCCACTTT,CASSQEPPGRQGGNSPLHF
.,TRBJ1-2,.,TRBV5-6,TGTGCCAGCAGCTCCGGAGGACATGGCTACACCTTC,CASSSGGHGYTF
.,TRBJ1-2,TRBD1,TRBV27,TGTGCCAGCAGTCTTTCGACAGGGGGTAACTATGGCTACACCTTC,CASSLSTGGNYGYTF
.,TRBJ1-2,.,TRBV2,TGTGCCAGCAGAGGGGGGGGATTCGGCGGCTACACCTTC,CASRGGGFGGYTF
.,TRBJ2-7,TRBD1,TRBV5-1,TGCGCCAGCAGTTCCGGGACAGGGGGCGATGAGCAGTACTTC,CASSSGTGGDEQYF
.,TRBJ2-4,.,TRBV6-5,TGTGCCAGCAGTACAGACCATACGCACAAAAACATTCAGTACTTC,CASSTDHTHKNIQYF
.,TRBJ2-7,TRBD2,TRBV5-8,TGTGCCAGCAGCATGGGACTAGCGGGTACCTACGAGCAGTACTTC,CASSMGLAGTYEQYF
.,TRBJ2-5,.,TRBV30,TGTGCCTGGAGTGTACAGGGCGAGACCCAGTACTTC,CAWSVQGETQYF